The rows below give T cell receptor beta chains drawn from one sample of a study of blood T cell dynamics during melanoma immunotherapy. Here immunoSEQ multiplex PCR was the method, and the copy in TCRdb shows in-frame clones only, minus some. The sample consists of more than 12,000 clones, around 90% of them appearing once. The input for sequencing was blood, taken from a patient treated with checkpoint blockade. The receptors come from a human donor with melanoma. The CDR3 runs from the conserved cysteine through the conserved F or W.

cdr3_length: 13; v_call: TRBV7-8; cdr3_aa: CASSLGRTDTQYF
cdr3_length: 13; v_call: TRBV9; cdr3_aa: CASSEGEFYGYTF
cdr3_length: 15; v_call: TRBV5-1; cdr3_aa: CASSLSRPVIYEQYF
cdr3_length: 16; v_call: TRBV7-3; cdr3_aa: CASSLGGQGRAYEQFF
cdr3_length: 15; v_call: TRBV14; cdr3_aa: CASSQDARGNSPLHF
cdr3_length: 19; v_call: TRBV15; cdr3_aa: CATSREDTGGYSGANVLTF
cdr3_length: 12; v_call: TRBV30; cdr3_aa: CAWSSEDYGYTF
cdr3_length: 13; v_call: TRBV7-2; cdr3_aa: CASSGRGRYGYTF
cdr3_length: 16; v_call: TRBV4-2; cdr3_aa: CASSLREASIQETQYF
cdr3_length: 18; v_call: TRBV30; cdr3_aa: CAWGGLLGLANKADTQYF
cdr3_length: 15; v_call: TRBV7-9; cdr3_aa: CASGSGLSGADTQYF
cdr3_length: 16; v_call: TRBV10-2; cdr3_aa: CASRRGQGTGNTEAFF
cdr3_length: 16; v_call: TRBV9; cdr3_aa: CASSVEIGRGRNEQFF
cdr3_length: 16; v_call: TRBV7-9; cdr3_aa: CASSLNRGEAKNIQYF
cdr3_length: 14; v_call: TRBV7-6; cdr3_aa: CASSLVGYTDTQYF
cdr3_length: 10; v_call: TRBV29-1; cdr3_aa: CSVEGDGYTF
cdr3_length: 13; v_call: TRBV7-3; cdr3_aa: CASSPGNTGELFF
cdr3_length: 16; v_call: TRBV19; cdr3_aa: CASTTKGLAGYNTQYF
cdr3_length: 17; v_call: TRBV19; cdr3_aa: CASRRAGGSWMDYEQYF
cdr3_length: 15; v_call: TRBV6-5; cdr3_aa: CASKSDRVPGNTIYF
cdr3_length: 17; v_call: TRBV5-1; cdr3_aa: CASSLDTSGAAKNIQYF
cdr3_length: 15; v_call: TRBV2; cdr3_aa: CASSVGSLSSYEQYF
cdr3_length: 12; v_call: TRBV28; cdr3_aa: CASSFLGETQYF
cdr3_length: 16; v_call: TRBV7-2; cdr3_aa: CASSLRLAQNTGELFF
cdr3_length: 16; v_call: TRBV5-1; cdr3_aa: CASGGSGQYSGNTIYF
cdr3_length: 15; v_call: TRBV10-2; cdr3_aa: CATFPPGLVGNEQFF
cdr3_length: 15; v_call: TRBV2; cdr3_aa: CASSRDRGRNTEAFF
cdr3_length: 16; v_call: TRBV11-1; cdr3_aa: CASSFGTSVRKDTQYF
cdr3_length: 15; v_call: TRBV11-2; cdr3_aa: CASSEYIGVNTEAFF
cdr3_length: 13; v_call: TRBV7-9; cdr3_aa: CASSLDIVNEQFF
cdr3_length: 16; v_call: TRBV25-1; cdr3_aa: CASSFPLGGGNYGYTF
cdr3_length: 16; v_call: TRBV12-5; cdr3_aa: CASGLVAGATYNEQFF
cdr3_length: 14; v_call: TRBV12-1; cdr3_aa: CASSLRGSDYGYTF
cdr3_length: 13; v_call: TRBV10-3; cdr3_aa: CAIGAGVEETQYF
cdr3_length: 16; v_call: TRBV7-6; cdr3_aa: CASSLAGTGAWNEQFF
cdr3_length: 15; v_call: TRBV28; cdr3_aa: CASRPGTGVTTEAFF
cdr3_length: 14; v_call: TRBV6-5; cdr3_aa: CASTLTGMNTEAFF
cdr3_length: 15; v_call: TRBV5-6; cdr3_aa: CASSLGGPSTDTQYF
cdr3_length: 16; v_call: TRBV25-1; cdr3_aa: CASRPPTIRTNTEAFF
cdr3_length: 16; v_call: TRBV5-4; cdr3_aa: CASSWGGVTTYNEQFF
cdr3_length: 13; v_call: TRBV5-4; cdr3_aa: CASSSNSGPGQFF